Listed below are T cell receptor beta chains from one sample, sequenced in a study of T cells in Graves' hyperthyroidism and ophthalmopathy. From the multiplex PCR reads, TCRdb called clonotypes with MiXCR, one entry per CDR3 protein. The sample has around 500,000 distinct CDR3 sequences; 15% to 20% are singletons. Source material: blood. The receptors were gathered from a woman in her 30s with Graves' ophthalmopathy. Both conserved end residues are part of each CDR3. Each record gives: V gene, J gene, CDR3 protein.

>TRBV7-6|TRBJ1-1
CASSLVQGRNTEAFF
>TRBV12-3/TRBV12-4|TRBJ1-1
CASSSGGSTEAFF
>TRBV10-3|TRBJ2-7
CAISDSTGSYEQYF
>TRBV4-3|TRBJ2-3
CASSQETGSTDTQYF
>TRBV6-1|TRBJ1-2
CATYNGDRGPLGGYTF
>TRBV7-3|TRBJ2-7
CASSLTGAQSDEQYF
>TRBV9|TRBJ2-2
CASSVAGGRDTGELFF
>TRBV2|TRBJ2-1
CATQGGSYNEQFF
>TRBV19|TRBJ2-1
CASSPSGRAISSYNEQFF
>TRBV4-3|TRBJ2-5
CASSQDRTGRETQYF
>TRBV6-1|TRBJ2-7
CASSGSRHEQYF
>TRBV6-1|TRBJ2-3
CASRSGASTDTQYF
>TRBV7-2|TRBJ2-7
CASSRAPTSGKTYEQYF
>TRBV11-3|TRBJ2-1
CASSYRGLAGGEQFF
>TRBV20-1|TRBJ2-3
CSASYPAGTDTQYF
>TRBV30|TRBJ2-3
CAWSVRGGTDTQYF
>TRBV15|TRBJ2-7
CATSRGVMDYEQYF
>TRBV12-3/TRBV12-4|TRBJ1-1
CASRTGWENTEAFF
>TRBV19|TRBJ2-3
CASSITRDTQYF
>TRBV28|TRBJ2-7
CASNLGTRNYEQYF
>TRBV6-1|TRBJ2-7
CASSGTGTGLEQYF
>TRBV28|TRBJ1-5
CASRRSGTFFNPSNQPQHF
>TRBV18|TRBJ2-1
CASPHMFSGPYNEQFF
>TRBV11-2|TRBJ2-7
CASSLEFGAEQYF
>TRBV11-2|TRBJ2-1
CASSLSGRTSGSGEQFF
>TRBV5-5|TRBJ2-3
CASSLDSPRLGSTDTQYF
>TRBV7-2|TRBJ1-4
CASSLTVDEKLFF
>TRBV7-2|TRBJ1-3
CASRQTLAGNTIYF
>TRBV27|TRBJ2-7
CASSLASGPLEQYF
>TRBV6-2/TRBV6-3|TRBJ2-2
CASSPSTGRTGELFF
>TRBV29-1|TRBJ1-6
CSVADSYNSPLHF
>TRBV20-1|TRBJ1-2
CSATLQGNYGYTF
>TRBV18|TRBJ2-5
CASSPDLKETQYF